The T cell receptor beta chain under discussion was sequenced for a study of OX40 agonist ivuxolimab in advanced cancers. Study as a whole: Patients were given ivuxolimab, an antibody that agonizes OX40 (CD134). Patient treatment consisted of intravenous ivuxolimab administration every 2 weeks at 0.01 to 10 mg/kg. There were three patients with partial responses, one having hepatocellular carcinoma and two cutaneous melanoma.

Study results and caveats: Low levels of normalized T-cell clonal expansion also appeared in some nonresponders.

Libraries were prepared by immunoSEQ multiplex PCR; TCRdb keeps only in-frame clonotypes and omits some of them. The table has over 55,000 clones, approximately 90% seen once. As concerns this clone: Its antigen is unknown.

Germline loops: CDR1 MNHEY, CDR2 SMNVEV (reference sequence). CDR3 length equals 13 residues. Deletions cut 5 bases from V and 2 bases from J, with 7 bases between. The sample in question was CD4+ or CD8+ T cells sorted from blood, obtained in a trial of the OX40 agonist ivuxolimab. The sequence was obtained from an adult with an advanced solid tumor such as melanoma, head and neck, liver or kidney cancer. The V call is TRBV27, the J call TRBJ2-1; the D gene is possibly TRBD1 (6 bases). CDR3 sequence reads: CASSRQAYNEQFF. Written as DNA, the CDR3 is TGTGCCAGCAGTCGACAGGCCTACAATGAGCAGTTCTTC.